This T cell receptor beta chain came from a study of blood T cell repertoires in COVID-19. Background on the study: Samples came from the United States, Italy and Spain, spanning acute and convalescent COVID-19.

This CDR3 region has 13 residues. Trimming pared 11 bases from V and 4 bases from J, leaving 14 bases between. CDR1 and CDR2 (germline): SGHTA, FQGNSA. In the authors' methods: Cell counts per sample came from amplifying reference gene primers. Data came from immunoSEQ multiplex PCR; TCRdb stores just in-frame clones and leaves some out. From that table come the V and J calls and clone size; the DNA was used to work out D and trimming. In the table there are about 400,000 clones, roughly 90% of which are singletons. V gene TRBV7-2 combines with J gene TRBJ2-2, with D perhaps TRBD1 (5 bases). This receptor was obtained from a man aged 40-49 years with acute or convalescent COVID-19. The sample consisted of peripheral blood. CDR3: CAGGAGLTGELFF. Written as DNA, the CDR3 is TGTGCCGGCGGCGCAGGGCTCACCGGGGAGCTGTTTTTT.